This section outlines one T cell receptor beta chain sequence together with its context. At least ten counts were recorded for this clonotype. The antigen it binds to is not known. Base qualities are not at hand, and no much larger clone is one base apart. The method behind the library was PCR. The instrument given in TCRdb is Illumina HiSeq 2000. In-frame beta chains were kept once TCRdb had trimmed the public reads at Q25 with fastp and called clones with MiXCR. Each CDR3 protein gets just one entry, which takes the most common genes and DNA from the rows behind it. This sample has 85,000 to 120,000 distinct CDR3 sequences in its table, and roughly half of those were observed once. The ten largest clones add up to roughly 12% of the sample. The data are from a study of CDR3 diversity in severe acne (dated by TCRdb to the late 2010s). The germline V gene gives CDR1 as SNHLY and CDR2 as FYNNEI. Inclusive of the bounding cysteine and phenylalanine, the CDR3 is 14 residues long. Only the CDR3 region is kept as DNA, spanning 42 bases read in frame from base 1. The germline ends are 13 bases apart after V is trimmed by 3 bases and J by 5 bases.

This sequence was found in a male donor with acne. The sequencing sample was made of blood. The chain was built from TRBV2 and TRBJ2-5; the D gene assignment is ambiguous. Here the CDR3 is given as CASSEGRSVETQYF. The nucleotide sequence reads as follows: TGTGCCAGCAGTGAGGGCAGGAGCGTGGAGACCCAGTACTTC.